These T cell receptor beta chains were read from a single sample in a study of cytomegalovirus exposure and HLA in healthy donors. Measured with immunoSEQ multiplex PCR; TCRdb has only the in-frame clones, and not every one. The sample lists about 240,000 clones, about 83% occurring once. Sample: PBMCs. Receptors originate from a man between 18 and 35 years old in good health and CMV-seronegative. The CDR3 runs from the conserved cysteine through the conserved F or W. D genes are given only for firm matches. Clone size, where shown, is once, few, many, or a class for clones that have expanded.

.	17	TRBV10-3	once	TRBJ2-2	TGTGCCATCAGTGGGAGGACTTCAAACGCGAACACCGGGGAGCTGTTTTTT	CAISGRTSNANTGELFF
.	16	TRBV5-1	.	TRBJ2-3	TGCGCCAGCAGCCTGGGCCGGGGGGCCGGGGGAGATACGCAGTATTTT	CASSLGRGAGGDTQYF
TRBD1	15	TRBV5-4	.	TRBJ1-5	TGTGCCAGCAGCTCAGGCGGGACAGGGGATCAGCCCCAGCATTTT	CASSSGGTGDQPQHF
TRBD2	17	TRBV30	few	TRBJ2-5	TGTGCCTGGAGTGTACTAAGGACTAGCGGGACCAGGGAGACCCAGTACTTC	CAWSVLRTSGTRETQYF
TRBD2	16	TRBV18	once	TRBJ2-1	TGTGCCAGCTCACCGGGACTAGCGGGACGATGGGATGAGCAGTTCTTC	CASSPGLAGRWDEQFF
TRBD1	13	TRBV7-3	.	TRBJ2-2	TGTGCCAGCAGCTCAACAGGGGACGGGGAGCTGTTTTTT	CASSSTGDGELFF
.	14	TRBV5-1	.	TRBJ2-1	TGCGCCAGCAGCTTATTTCACTCCTACAATGAGCAGTTCTTC	CASSLFHSYNEQFF
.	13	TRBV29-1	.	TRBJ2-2	TGCAGCGTTGTACGGGGGACAGCCGGGGAGCTGTTTTTT	CSVVRGTAGELFF
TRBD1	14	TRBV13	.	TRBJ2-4	TGTGCCAGCAGCCCGGGGACAGGGGCAAACATTCAGTACTTC	CASSPGTGANIQYF
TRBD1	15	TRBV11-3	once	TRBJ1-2	TGTGCCAGCAGCACCGGACAGGGGTCAATCTATGGCTACACCTTC	CASSTGQGSIYGYTF
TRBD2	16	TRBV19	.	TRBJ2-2	TGTGCCAGCGCGGCGAGCGGGGGGGACTACACCGGGGAGCTGTTTTTT	CASAASGGDYTGELFF
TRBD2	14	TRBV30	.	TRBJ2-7	TGTGCCTGGAGTGGACTAGCGGGAGCCTACGAGCAGTACTTC	CAWSGLAGAYEQYF
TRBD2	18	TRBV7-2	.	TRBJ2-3	TGTGCCAGCAGCCTACCAGCGGGGGCCTCTCTAAGCACAGATACGCAGTATTTT	CASSLPAGASLSTDTQYF
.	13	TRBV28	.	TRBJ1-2	TGTGCCAGCAGTTTGTGGGGGCTAGCTGGCTACACCTTC	CASSLWGLAGYTF
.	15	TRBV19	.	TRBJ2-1	TGTGCCAGTAGTATAGGCGGGATCTCCGGCAATGAGCAGTTCTTC	CASSIGGISGNEQFF
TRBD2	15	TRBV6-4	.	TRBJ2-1	TGTGCCAGCAGTGACTCGGGACTAGGAAGCAATGAGCAGTTCTTC	CASSDSGLGSNEQFF
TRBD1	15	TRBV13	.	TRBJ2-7	TGTGCCAGCAGCTTAGGTTGGACAGGGCGCGAGGAGCAGTACTTC	CASSLGWTGREEQYF
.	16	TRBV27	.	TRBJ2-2	TGTGCCAGCAGTTCCTCACTCTCTCGTCCCCCCGGGGAGCTGTTTTTT	CASSSSLSRPPGELFF
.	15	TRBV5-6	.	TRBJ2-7	TGTGCCAGCAACAAACCCAGGGGAGAGGGTTACGAGCAGTACTTC	CASNKPRGEGYEQYF
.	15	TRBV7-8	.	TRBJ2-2	TGTGCCAGCAGCCCCCGGGGGGCCGAGGGCGGGGAGCTGTTTTTT	CASSPRGAEGGELFF
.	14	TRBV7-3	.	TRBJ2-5	TGTGCCAGCAGCCAAACTAGCAGTGGAAAGACCCAGTACTTC	CASSQTSSGKTQYF
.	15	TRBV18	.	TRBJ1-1	TGTGCCAGCTCACCACCGAGCAGGGCAGGGACTGAAGCTTTCTTT	CASSPPSRAGTEAFF
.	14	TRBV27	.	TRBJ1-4	TGTGCCAGCAGTTTTTACGGGTTGGGTGAAAAACTGTTTTTT	CASSFYGLGEKLFF
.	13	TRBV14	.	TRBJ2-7	TGTGCCAGTGCGTCCCAGGGGCTGTACGAGCAGTACTTC	CASASQGLYEQYF
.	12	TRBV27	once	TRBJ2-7	TGTGCCAGCAGTTCCCACCGGGGGGAGCAGTACTTC	CASSSHRGEQYF
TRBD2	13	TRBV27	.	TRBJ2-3	TGTGCCAGCACAACTAGCGTCGGAGATACGCAGTATTTT	CASTTSVGDTQYF
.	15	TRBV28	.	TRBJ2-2	TGTGCCAGCAGAAGGGGGGGACACGAGACCGGGGAGCTGTTTTTT	CASRRGGHETGELFF
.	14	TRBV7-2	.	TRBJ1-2	TGTGCCAGCAGCTTAGGTGGAGGAGCTCGGGGCTACACCTTC	CASSLGGGARGYTF
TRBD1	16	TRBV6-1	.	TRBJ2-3	TGTGCCAGCAGTGAAACCTGGACAGGGCCCACAGATACGCAGTATTTT	CASSETWTGPTDTQYF
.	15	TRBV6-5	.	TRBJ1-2	TGTGCCAGCAGTTATTCTGGCGAACGGGGCTATGGCTACACCTTC	CASSYSGERGYGYTF
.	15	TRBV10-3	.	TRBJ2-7	TGTGCCATCAGTGATGGTGAGGGCCCGCGTCACGAGCAGTACTTC	CAISDGEGPRHEQYF
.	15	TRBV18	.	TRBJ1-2	TGTGCCAGCTCACCGGGGCAAGTCCTCTTTGAAGGCTACACCTTC	CASSPGQVLFEGYTF
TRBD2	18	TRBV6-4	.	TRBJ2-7	TGTGCCAGCAGACGCGGGGGGCCGATAGGCCCCCCTGCCTACGAGCAGTACTTC	CASRRGGPIGPPAYEQYF
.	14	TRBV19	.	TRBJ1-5	TGTGCCAGTAGTATTCACAGTATTTCACAGCCCCAGCATTTT	CASSIHSISQPQHF
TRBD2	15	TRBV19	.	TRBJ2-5	TGTGCCAGTAGTATACCCGGACTAGCGGAAGAGACCCAGTACTTC	CASSIPGLAEETQYF
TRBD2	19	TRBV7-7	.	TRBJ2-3	TGTGCCAGCAGCCTCCCTCGAGCGGGGCCGGTTACTAGCACAGATACGCAGTATTTT	CASSLPRAGPVTSTDTQYF